The clone carrying this T cell receptor beta chain was recorded a few times. The CDR3 contains 16 residues. Per the germline V gene, CDR1 is SGDLS and CDR2 is YYNGEE. V trimming: 0 bases; J trimming: 2 bases; junction bases outside the gene matches: 4. The data belong to a study of T-cell reconstitution after alpha-beta-depleted transplantation in children. TCRbeta library construction was performed incorporating unique molecular identifiers. From the PCR reads, TCRdb called clonotypes with MiXCR, one entry per CDR3 protein. The data show around 480,000 distinct CDR3 sequences, with roughly 33% seen just once and 2% to 3% held by the top ten.

The sample consisted of PBMCs from the stem cell graft donor, taken from the stem cell graft. This rearrangement joins TRBV9 to TRBJ2-3, with TRBD1 identical over 9 bases. The TCR was taken from a human donor who donated a stem cell graft to a child with aplastic anemia. CDR3 DNA: TGTGCCAGCAGCGTAGTGGACAGGGGCCCCACAGATACGCAGTATTTT. Its protein product is CASSVVDRGPTDTQYF. The full variable domain, rest sourced from reference TRBV9 and TRBJ2-3, is DSGVTQTPKHLITATGQRVTLRCSPRSGDLSVYWYQQSLDQGLQFLIQYYNGEERAKGNILERFSAQQFPDLHSELNLSSLELGDSALYFCASSVVDRGPTDTQYFGPGTRLTVL.